Detailed here is one T cell receptor beta chain. The CDR3 runs to 15 residues. CDR1 and CDR2 (germline): SGHTA, FQGNSA. With approximately 16 and 10 cycles respectively, two nested PCRs were carried out on TCRalpha and TCRbeta cDNA. Reanalyzing the 5' RACE reads, TCRdb keeps one entry per CDR3 protein, without DNA. The data include under 150,000 distinct CDR3 sequences; the top ten clones carry 2% to 3%. The sample belongs to a study of monozygotic twins with inflammatory bowel disease. The genes are TRBV7-2 and TRBJ2-1; the TRBD2 assignment by TCRdb is unverifiable without DNA. Sequencing input: blood. This receptor was identified in a human donor with ulcerative colitis or Crohn's disease, or a healthy co-twin of an affected twin (not recorded which). The chain's CDR3 is CASSLGGPNYNEQFF.